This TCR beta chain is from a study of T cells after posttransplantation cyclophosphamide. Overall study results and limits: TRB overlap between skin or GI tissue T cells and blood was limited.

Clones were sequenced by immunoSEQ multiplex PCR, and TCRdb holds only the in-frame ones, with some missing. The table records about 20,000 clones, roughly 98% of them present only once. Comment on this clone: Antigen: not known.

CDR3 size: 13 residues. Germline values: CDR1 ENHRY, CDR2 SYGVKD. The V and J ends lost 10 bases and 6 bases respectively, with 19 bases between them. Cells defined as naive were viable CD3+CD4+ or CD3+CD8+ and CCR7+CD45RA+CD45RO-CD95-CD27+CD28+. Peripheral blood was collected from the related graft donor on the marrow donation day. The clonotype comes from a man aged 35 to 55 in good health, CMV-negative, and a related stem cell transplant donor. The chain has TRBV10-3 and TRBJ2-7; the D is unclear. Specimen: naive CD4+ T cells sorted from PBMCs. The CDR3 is CATRPSLGGEQYF. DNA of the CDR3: TGTGCCACCAGGCCCTCTTTAGGCGGCGAGCAGTACTTC.